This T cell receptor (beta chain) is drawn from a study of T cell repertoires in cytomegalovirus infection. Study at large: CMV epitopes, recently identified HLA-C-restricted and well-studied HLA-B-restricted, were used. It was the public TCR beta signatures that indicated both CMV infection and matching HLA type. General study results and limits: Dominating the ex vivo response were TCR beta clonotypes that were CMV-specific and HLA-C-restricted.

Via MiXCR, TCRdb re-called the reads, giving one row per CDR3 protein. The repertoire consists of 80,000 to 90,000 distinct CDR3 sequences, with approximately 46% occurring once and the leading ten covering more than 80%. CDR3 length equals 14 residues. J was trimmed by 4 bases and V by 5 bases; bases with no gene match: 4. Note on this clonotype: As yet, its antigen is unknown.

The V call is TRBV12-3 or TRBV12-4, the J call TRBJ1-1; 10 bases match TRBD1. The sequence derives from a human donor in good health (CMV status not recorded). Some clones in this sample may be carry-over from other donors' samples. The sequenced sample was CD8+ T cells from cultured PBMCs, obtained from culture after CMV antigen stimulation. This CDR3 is CASSVGQGVTEAFF. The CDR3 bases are TGTGCCAGCAGTGTTGGACAGGGGGTCACTGAAGCTTTCTTT.